One sample yielded the 28 T cell receptor beta chains listed below, sequenced in a study of blood T cell repertoires in COVID-19. Sequencing was performed with immunoSEQ multiplex PCR; in TCRdb, only in-frame clones are kept and a portion is missing. The repertoire has some 74,000 clones, about 89% of them found once; the top ten carry 2.6%. Sequencing used peripheral blood. The receptors come from a man in his fifties with COVID-19, enrolled during active disease.

This clone was found once. The rearrangement uses TRBV5-4 and TRBJ2-7, with 12 bases aligning to TRBD2. Trimming cost V 0 bases and J 5 bases; bases outside gene matches: 0. This CDR3 has 14 amino acids. Germline-derived CDR1 and CDR2 are SGHNT and YYREEE (reference sequence). The CDR3 DNA is TGTGCCAGCAGCTTGGGACTAGCGGGAGACGAGCAGTACTTC. The encoded protein is CASSLGLAGDEQYF.

The chain links TRBV12-3 or TRBV12-4 to TRBJ1-5, with D possibly TRBD1 on 5 matching bases. The ends were cut back, 5 bases at V and 6 bases at J, with 8 bases in the middle. The CDR3 covers 12 residues. The CDR3 DNA is TGTGCCAGCAGTGCTCAGGGTCAGCCCCAGCATTTT. Translating gives CASSAQGQPQHF.

The CDR3 is CASSQTGLGNTIYF. The DNA of the CDR3 is TGTGCCAGCAGCCAGACAGGGCTTGGAAACACCATATATTTT. The genes are TRBV25-1 and TRBJ1-3; 7 nucleotides line up with TRBD1. The CDR3 is made up of 14 amino acids. V shed 6 bases, J shed 3 bases, and the junction held 5 bases outside the gene matches. Germline CDR1 reads MGHDK; CDR2 reads SYGVNS.

V is TRBV28 and J is TRBJ2-2, with D unresolved. The CDR3 totals 14 residues. Germline values: CDR1 MDHEN, CDR2 SYDVKM. Trimming took 0 bases from V and 8 from J, leaving 10 bases between them. The CDR3 region has the DNA TGTGCCAGCAGTTTATGGCCTACTCGGGGGGAGCTGTTTTTT. This codes for CASSLWPTRGELFF.

The V call is TRBV30, the J call TRBJ1-5; D unresolved. V lost 3 bases and J 3 bases, leaving 9 bases between the germline ends. The CDR3 totals 13 residues. Germline lookup yields CDR1 GTSNPN and CDR2 SVGIG (reference sequence). CDR3 residues: CAWSTANNQPQHF. DNA for the CDR3: TGTGCCTGGAGCACAGCTAACAATCAGCCCCAGCATTTT.

The chain carries TRBV7-3 and TRBJ2-5, with a tentative D call TRBD1 (6 bases). This CDR3 is built from 13 residues. Trimming took 5 bases from V and 5 from J, leaving 12 bases between them. Germline V CDR1 and CDR2: SGHTA, FQGTGA. Here the CDR3 reads CASSPGGWETQYF. The CDR3 DNA follows: TGTGCCAGCAGCCCTGGGGGCTGGGAGACCCAGTACTTC.

V gene TRBV9 combines with J gene TRBJ1-2, with 8 bases fitting TRBD1. The CDR3 spans 14 residues. J lost 7 bases, V lost 5 bases, and 10 bases had no gene match. Germline assignment: CDR1 SGDLS and CDR2 YYNGEE. The CDR3 loop is CASRGQGATIGYTF. CDR3 sequence (DNA): TGTGCCAGCAGGGGGCAGGGGGCGACTATTGGCTACACCTTC.

The sample holds one count of this clone. The rearrangement joins TRBV3-1 (or the pseudogene TRBV3-2) to TRBJ1-5, with D tentatively TRBD1 (6 bases). Per germline, CDR1 LGHDT and CDR2 YNNKEL (reference sequence). The CDR3 extends over 15 amino acids. V was trimmed by 6 bases and J by 2 bases, leaving 14 bases between them. The CDR3 DNA sequence: TGTGCCAGCAGTCGGGGGGCGGAGGGCAATCAGCCCCAGCATTTT. This gives the protein CASSRGAEGNQPQHF.

The chain combines TRBV4-3 with TRBJ2-1; a weak D match, TRBD2 (6 bases). V lost 0 bases, J lost 7 bases, and 16 bases lay in between. The CDR3 has 16 residues. Germline CDR1 LGHNA, CDR2 YSLEER. CDR3: CASSQDEMEGRNEQFF. The CDR3 nucleotides are TGCGCCAGCAGCCAAGATGAGATGGAGGGTAGGAATGAGCAGTTCTTC.

The rearrangement uses TRBV23-1 and TRBJ1-3; D unclear. TRBV23-1 belongs to the ORF category, with a function that is uncertain. The V end lost 4 bases, the J end lost 6 bases, and 16 bases lay between the germline ends. This CDR3 contains 15 residues. CDR3 coding DNA: TGCGCCAGCAGTCCCGGAGCCTCGGTGACAAACACCATATATTTT. Protein sequence: CASSPGASVTNTIYF.

The chain is built from TRBV5-1 and TRBJ2-1, with 9 bases matching TRBD2. With V trimmed by 1 base and J by 7 bases, 0 bases remained unmatched. This CDR3 comprises 13 residues. Per the germline V gene, CDR1 is SGHRS and CDR2 is YFSETQ. CDR3 DNA sequence: TGCGCCAGCAGCTTGACTAGCGGGAATGAGCAGTTCTTC. The encoded protein is CASSLTSGNEQFF. Together with reference TRBV5-1 and TRBJ2-1, the CDR3 gives the full variable domain: KAGVTQTPRYLIKTRGQQVTLSCSPISGHRSVSWYQQTPGQGLQFLFEYFSETQRNKGNFPGRFSGRQFSNSRSEMNVSTLELGDSALYLCASSLTSGNEQFFGPGTRLTVL.

This clone was counted a single time. The gene calls are TRBV2 and TRBJ1-4; D is undetermined. With 4 bases removed from V and 2 bases from J, the gap between germline ends came to 11 bases. CDR1 and CDR2 (germline): SNHLY, FYNNEI. The CDR3 consists of 15 residues. CDR3 sequence: CASSGQQPTNEKLFF. CDR3 DNA sequence: TGTGCCAGCAGTGGTCAACAGCCTACTAATGAAAAACTGTTTTTT.

The chain links TRBV29-1 to TRBJ2-1; unclear D gene. CDR3 length: 11 residues. Between the trimmed V and J ends, which lost 3 bases and 7 bases, there was a span of 7 bases. The germline V gene has CDR1 SQVTM and CDR2 ANQGSEA. CDR3 sequence (DNA): TGCAGCGTTGATGGCCCTAATGAGCAGTTCTTC. It codes for CSVDGPNEQFF.

The chain is built from TRBV18 and TRBJ1-5; no definite D call. This CDR3 has 14 residues. Germline V gene data show CDR1 as KGHSH and CDR2 as LQKENI. V was shortened by 3 bases and J by 1 base, with 7 bases between the two germline ends. This CDR3 reads CASSPTESNQPQHF. The CDR3 bases are TGTGCCAGCTCACCGACGGAGAGCAATCAGCCCCAGCATTTT.

The chain combines TRBV29-1 with TRBJ1-4; D might be TRBD1 (5 bases). Germline values: CDR1 SQVTM, CDR2 ANQGSEA. CDR3 length: 12 amino acids. V gave up 7 bases and J gave up 6 bases, with 12 bases separating them. The CDR3 bases are TGCAGCGCCCGCCAGGGTTATGAAAAACTGTTTTTT. Encoded protein: CSARQGYEKLFF. The full variable domain, its missing parts supplied by reference TRBV29-1 and TRBJ1-4, is SAVISQKPSRDICQRGTSLTIQCQVDSQVTMMFWYRQQPGQSLTLIATANQGSEATYESGFVIDKFPISRPNLTFSTLTVSNMSPEDSSIYLCSARQGYEKLFFGSGTQLSVL.

As DNA, the CDR3 is TGTGCCAGCAGCGACACCGCAACTAATGAAAAACTGTTTTTT. Encoded protein: CASSDTATNEKLFF. V and J are TRBV25-1 and TRBJ1-4; D is uncertain. The CDR3 has 14 residues. Germline V CDR1 and CDR2: MGHDK, SYGVNS. Deletions cut 6 bases from V and 0 bases from J, with 8 bases between.

The rearrangement joins TRBV7-8 to TRBJ1-1; 8 bases align to TRBD1. With 5 bases clipped from V and 4 bases from J, the junction kept 6 bases outside the gene matches. Per germline, CDR1 SGHVS and CDR2 FQNEAQ. The length of the CDR3 is 14 residues. CDR3 sequence reads: CASSRRQGSTEAFF. For the CDR3, the DNA is TGTGCCAGCAGCCGCCGACAGGGGAGCACTGAAGCTTTCTTT.

This sequence joins TRBV5-1 and TRBJ2-7, with D possibly matching TRBD1 (6 bases). Trimming cost V 1 base and J 6 bases, with 8 bases left between them. This CDR3 contains 12 residues. Germline-derived CDR1 and CDR2 are SGHRS and YFSETQ. CDR3 protein: CASSLTGSEQYF. The DNA of the CDR3 is TGCGCCAGCAGCTTGACAGGGTCCGAGCAGTACTTC.

The gene calls are TRBV11-3 and TRBJ2-1, with 8 bases matching TRBD2. V shed 4 bases, J shed 5 bases, and the junction held 7 bases outside the gene matches. The germline V gene encodes CDR1 SGHNT and CDR2 YENEEA. The CDR3 has 15 amino acids. The CDR3 DNA sequence: TGTGCCAGCAGCTCCCTGGCGGGAGGAAACAATGAGCAGTTCTTC. This encodes CASSSLAGGNNEQFF.

This clone was found once. The chain employs TRBV7-2 and TRBJ1-5; TRBD1 might be the D (6 bases). This CDR3 spans 15 amino acids. The V gene lost 2 bases and the J gene lost 1 base, with 9 bases spanning the gap. The germline CDR1 and CDR2 sequences are SGHTA and FQGNSA. The CDR3 DNA reads as TGTGCCAGCAGCTTACTAGGGACAAGCAATCAGCCCCAGCATTTT. It specifies CASSLLGTSNQPQHF.

V usage is TRBV6-4 and J usage is TRBJ2-7, with 11 bases identical to TRBD2. The CDR3 length is 16 residues. V was pared by 2 bases and J by 4 bases, with 7 bases of the junction left unmatched. Germline V gives CDR1 MRHNA, CDR2 SNTAGT. The DNA for the CDR3 is TGTGCCAGCAGTGACCTCGGACTAGCGGGCGCATACGAGCAGTACGTC. Encoded protein: CASSDLGLAGAYEQYV.

The chain carries TRBV3-1 (or the pseudogene TRBV3-2) and TRBJ2-7; 12 bases line up with TRBD2. The V and J ends lost 3 bases and 2 bases, in that order; junction bases with no gene match: 2. This CDR3 comprises 15 residues. Germline CDR1 LGHDT, CDR2 YNNKEL (reference sequence). CDR3 nucleotides: TGTGCCAGCAGCCACGGACTAGCGGGGACCTACGAGCAGTACGTC. This gives the protein CASSHGLAGTYEQYV.

The CDR3 loop is CASSPDRATYEQYF. Here the CDR3 DNA reads TGTGCCAGCAGTCCGGACAGGGCTACCTACGAGCAGTACTTC. The rearrangement uses TRBV6-5 and TRBJ2-7, with 8 bases lining up with TRBD1. Losses at the gene ends were 5 bases for V and 2 bases for J; bases not matched to a gene: 5. CDR1 MNHEY and CDR2 SVGAGI come from the germline V gene. The CDR3 loop spans 14 amino acids.

V and J are TRBV25-1 and TRBJ2-3; 14 nucleotides match TRBD2. CDR1 is MGHDK and CDR2 is SYGVNS in the germline V gene. This CDR3 region has 14 residues. Unmatched junction bases numbered 1, after V lost 2 bases and J lost 9 bases. The CDR3 reads CASSEGTSGSTQYF. CDR3 DNA: TGTGCCAGCAGTGAAGGGACTAGCGGGAGCACGCAGTATTTT. The full variable domain, completed using reference TRBV25-1 and TRBJ2-3, is EADIYQTPRYLVIGTGKKITLECSQTMGHDKMYWYQQDPGMELHLIHYSYGVNSTEKGDLSSESTVSRIRTEHFPLTLESARPSHTSQYLCASSEGTSGSTQYFGPGTRLTVL.

This sequence joins TRBV30 and TRBJ1-6; D remains unclear. Germline V lookup: CDR1 GTSNPN, CDR2 SVGIG (reference sequence). This CDR3 contains 14 residues. The V gene lost 0 bases and the J gene lost 8 bases, with 11 bases spanning the gap. CDR3 amino acids: CAWSVLNQDSPLHF. The CDR3 coding sequence is TGTGCCTGGAGTGTACTGAATCAAGATTCACCCCTCCACTTT.

The rearrangement joins TRBV29-1 to TRBJ2-7; possibly TRBD1 for D (6 bases). Trimming shortened V by 3 bases and J by 3 bases, and 12 bases separated the two germline ends. CDR1 is SQVTM and CDR2 is ANQGSEA in the germline V gene. This CDR3 region has 13 residues. CDR3 in DNA: TGCAGCGTTGAGTCCCAGGGGTTCTACGAGCAGTACTTC. Its translation: CSVESQGFYEQYF.

The chain couples TRBV5-1 to TRBJ2-7; TRBD1 is a possible D gene (5 bases). CDR3 length: 13 residues. Germline V CDR1 and CDR2: SGHRS, YFSETQ. V lost 2 bases, J lost 6 bases, and 12 bases lay in between. CDR3 nucleotides: TGCGCCAGCAGCTTTGGGGCTGGTAGCGAGCAGTACTTC. Translation gives CASSFGAGSEQYF.

The chain is built from TRBV27 and TRBJ1-5, with D possibly being TRBD1 (5 bases). This CDR3 comprises 14 residues. Germline V gene lookup returns CDR1 MNHEY and CDR2 SMNVEV (reference sequence). With 2 bases removed from V and 5 bases from J, the gap between germline ends came to 10 bases. CDR3 nucleotide sequence: TGTGCCAGCAGTTTAAAAGGGGCGGATCAGCCCCAGCATTTT. Translated, it gives CASSLKGADQPQHF.